Below, 26 T cell receptor beta chains from the same sample are listed, as sequenced in a study of blood T cell repertoires in COVID-19 (dated by TCRdb to between 2020 and 2021). Libraries were constructed by the immunoSEQ multiplex PCR assay. The immuneACCESS repertoire file appears here via TCRdb, limited to in-frame rearrangements. These files lack a portion of the clones; in checked studies, under half of the deficit traces to unresolved V genes, and the cause of the others is not known. The table for this sample lists about 470,000 clones; roughly nine tenths of them were counted only once. The ten largest make up 0.7% of the sample. Sequenced material: PBMCs or T cells enriched from blood (not recorded which). These receptors were obtained from a woman between 18 and 29 years old who had recovered from COVID-19.

This rearrangement joins TRBV10-2 to TRBJ2-1, with 15 bases fitting TRBD2. Per germline, CDR1 WSHSY and CDR2 SAAADI. Germline trimming cut 4 bases from V and 1 base from J; bases unmatched to any gene: 14. The CDR3 has 21 residues. In nucleotides, the CDR3 is TGCGCCAGCAGTGGGCAGGGGACTAGCGGGGGGCGACACTCTTCCTACAATGAGCAGTTCTTC. Residues: CASSGQGTSGGRHSSYNEQFF.

This clone was found a few times. The V gene is TRBV2, the J gene TRBJ2-7, with D possibly matching TRBD1 (6 bases). V gave up 3 bases and J gave up 5 bases, with 11 bases separating them. CDR3 length equals 13 residues. Germline assignment: CDR1 SNHLY and CDR2 FYNNEI. The CDR3 DNA is TGTGCCAGCAGTGAGGGGGCAGGGAACGAGCAGTACTTC. This encodes CASSEGAGNEQYF. Based on the CDR3 plus reference TRBV2 and TRBJ2-7, the full variable domain is EPEVTQTPSHQVTQMGQEVILRCVPISNHLYFYWYRQILGQKVEFLVSFYNNEISEKSEIFDDQFSVERPDGSNFTLKIRSTKLEDSAMYFCASSEGAGNEQYFGPGTRLTVT.

The V and J genes are TRBV19 and TRBJ1-2; possibly TRBD1 for D (5 bases). V lost 5 bases to trimming and J lost 7 bases, with 20 bases between them. In germline, CDR1 is LNHDA, CDR2 SQIVND (reference sequence). The length of the CDR3 is 15 residues. The chain's CDR3 is CASSAELVGGVGYTF. The CDR3 nucleotides read TGTGCCAGTAGTGCCGAGCTAGTTGGAGGGGTTGGCTACACCTTC.

The V and J genes are TRBV27 and TRBJ1-1, with D tentatively TRBD1 (6 bases). V gave up 5 bases and J gave up 6 bases, with 7 bases separating them. The CDR3 sequence is 11 residues long. Germline V gives CDR1 MNHEY, CDR2 SMNVEV (reference sequence). The CDR3 is CASSGGPEAFF. Here the CDR3 DNA reads TGTGCCAGCAGTGGGGGCCCTGAAGCTTTCTTT.

The chain has TRBV5-1 and TRBJ1-2, with TRBD1 matching 7 bases. V gave up 2 bases and J gave up 5 bases; unmatched junction bases: 3. There are 13 residues in the CDR3. The germline CDR1 and CDR2 sequences are SGHRS and YFSETQ. CDR3 sequence (DNA): TGCGCCAGCAGCTTAGACAGGGCTTATGGCTACACCTTC. Protein: CASSLDRAYGYTF.

The gene calls are TRBV12-5 and TRBJ2-3; 11 bases are shared with TRBD2. Per germline, CDR1 LGHNT and CDR2 FRNRAP. The CDR3 spans 18 residues. With 7 bases clipped from V and 0 bases from J, the junction kept 12 bases outside the gene matches. CDR3 sequence reads: CASATGLAGYPSTDTQYF. CDR3 nucleotides: TGTGCTAGTGCCACCGGACTAGCGGGCTACCCTAGCACAGATACGCAGTATTTT.

The chain recombines TRBV5-1 with TRBJ2-2; tentatively, D is TRBD1 (5 bases). Germline CDR1 SGHRS, CDR2 YFSETQ. Trimming took 1 base from V and 7 from J, leaving 11 bases between them. This CDR3 has 14 amino acids. CDR3 in DNA: TGCGCCAGCAGCTTGTGGGGCGAGAGCGGGGAGCTGTTTTTT. Translated, it gives CASSLWGESGELFF.

The CDR3 bases are TGTGCCAGCAGTGAAGAACAGGAGTCACCCCTCCACTTT. Translation: CASSEEQESPLHF. The rearrangement links TRBV2 to TRBJ1-6; D is perhaps TRBD1 (5 bases). In germline, CDR1 is SNHLY, CDR2 FYNNEI. The CDR3 contains 13 residues. The V end was cut by 1 base, the J end by 10 bases, with 8 bases between. The full variable domain, completed using reference TRBV2 and TRBJ1-6, is EPEVTQTPSHQVTQMGQEVILRCVPISNHLYFYWYRQILGQKVEFLVSFYNNEISEKSEIFDDQFSVERPDGSNFTLKIRSTKLEDSAMYFCASSEEQESPLHFGNGTRLTVT.

The chain carries TRBV29-1 and TRBJ2-1; TRBD2 aligns across 7 bases. The CDR3 spans 13 residues. J lost 1 base, V lost 5 bases, and 2 bases had no gene match. Germline lookup yields CDR1 SQVTM and CDR2 ANQGSEA. In nucleotides, the CDR3 is TGCAGCGTTCGCGGGGGTTCCTACAATGAGCAGTTCTTC. It is translated as CSVRGGSYNEQFF.

The chain has TRBV6-5 and TRBJ1-1, with unresolved D. CDR1 is MNHEY, CDR2 SVGAGI, per germline. The CDR3 length is 14 residues. The V gene lost 6 bases and the J gene lost 4 bases, with 15 bases spanning the gap. The CDR3 DNA is TGTGCCAGCAGCCGCTTAACGGAGGGCACTGAAGCTTTCTTT. This codes for CASSRLTEGTEAFF.

On this clone itself: This sample also contains other DNA sequences that code for the same CDR3. The DNA for the CDR3 is TGTGCCAGCAGTCCTACAGGGTCGGGCGGCTACACCTTC. Protein: CASSPTGSGGYTF. The chain uses TRBV28 and TRBJ1-2; tentatively, D is TRBD1 (6 bases). Trimming took 5 bases from V and 8 from J, leaving 15 bases between them. The CDR3 spans 13 residues. Per germline, CDR1 MDHEN and CDR2 SYDVKM.

The rearrangement links TRBV18 to TRBJ1-4; TRBD1 aligns across 7 bases. Trimming at V came to 2 bases and at J to 5 bases, leaving 8 bases not matched to a gene. The CDR3 length is 16 residues. CDR1 and CDR2 (germline): KGHSH, LQKENI. CDR3 nucleotides: TGTGCCAGCTCACCAACTAAGGGACAGTCGAATGAAAAACTGTTTTTT. This sequence encodes CASSPTKGQSNEKLFF.

The rearrangement joins TRBV29-1 to TRBJ1-3; maybe TRBD1 (5 bases). The germline CDR1 and CDR2 sequences are SQVTM and ANQGSEA. The CDR3 sequence is 16 residues long. The DNA of the CDR3 is TGCATCGCTTTCTACCCCGGGGGTCCCTCTGGAAACACCATATATTTT. Its translation: CIAFYPGGPSGNTIYF.

The chain is built from TRBV6-2 or TRBV6-3 and TRBJ2-7, with D perhaps TRBD2 (6 bases). The V end lost 4 bases, the J end lost 2 bases, and 9 bases lay between the germline ends. The CDR3 length is 13 residues. Germline assignment: CDR1 MNHEY and CDR2 SVGEGT. CDR3 loop: CASSSLAPYEQYF. The CDR3 DNA reads TGTGCCAGCAGTTCTCTAGCGCCCTACGAGCAGTACTTC.

The chain recombines TRBV6-4 with TRBJ2-1; D is possibly TRBD1 (5 bases). Germline V lookup: CDR1 MRHNA, CDR2 SNTAGT. The CDR3 runs 17 residues. V was trimmed by 3 bases and J by 0 bases, leaving 15 bases between them. CDR3 loop: CASSESRQLSSYNEQFF. The CDR3 bases are TGTGCCAGCAGTGAGAGCCGACAGCTAAGCTCCTACAATGAGCAGTTCTTC.

The chain recombines TRBV7-3 with TRBJ2-1; 12 bases line up with TRBD2. The CDR3 loop spans 16 amino acids. The germline gives CDR1 SGHTA, CDR2 FQGTGA. Unmatched junction bases numbered 7, after V lost 4 bases and J lost 6 bases. CDR3 sequence: CASSYKTSGGPNEQFF. DNA for the CDR3: TGTGCCAGCAGCTACAAGACTAGCGGGGGACCCAATGAGCAGTTCTTC.

The chain joins TRBV7-2 to TRBJ2-1, with D uncertain. In germline, CDR1 is SGHTA, CDR2 FQGNSA. This CDR3 is 15 amino acids long. With 2 bases removed from V and 0 bases from J, the gap between germline ends came to 8 bases. CDR3 region: CASSLTPGSYNEQFF. As DNA, the CDR3 is TGTGCCAGCAGCTTAACTCCAGGCTCCTACAATGAGCAGTTCTTC.

The rearrangement joins TRBV3-1 (or the pseudogene TRBV3-2) to TRBJ2-4; the match to TRBD2 covers 12 bases. The CDR3 length is 16 residues. In germline, CDR1 is LGHDT, CDR2 YNNKEL (reference sequence). V dropped 3 bases and J dropped 6; count of bases not matched to a gene: 6. The CDR3 here is CASSHLAGGRTNIQYF. In DNA, the CDR3 is TGTGCCAGCAGCCACCTAGCGGGGGGGCGGACAAACATTCAGTACTTC.

CDR3 loop: CASSLAGQGATEAFF. The CDR3, as DNA: TGCGCCAGCAGCTTGGCGGGACAGGGGGCGACTGAAGCTTTCTTT. The rearrangement joins TRBV5-1 to TRBJ1-1; 12 nucleotides agree with TRBD1. Germline V gene data show CDR1 as SGHRS and CDR2 as YFSETQ. This CDR3 has 15 amino acids. V lost 0 bases and J lost 5; bases outside the gene matches: 2.

The CDR3 protein is CASSLLSPLHF. CDR3 DNA sequence: TGTGCCAGCAGCCTTTTGTCACCCCTCCACTTT. This sequence joins TRBV2 and TRBJ1-6; D not certain. Trimming removed 6 bases at V and 10 bases at J, with 7 bases between. The CDR3 is made up of 11 amino acids. CDR1 and CDR2 from the germline V gene are SNHLY and FYNNEI.

The CDR3 region has the DNA TGTGCCAGCAGTGAAGTAGGGGGCTCTAGCAACTATGGCTACACCTTC. Its translation is CASSEVGGSSNYGYTF. This sequence joins TRBV2 and TRBJ1-2; 7 bases are shared with TRBD1. Germline CDR1 and CDR2: SNHLY and FYNNEI. This CDR3 has 16 amino acids. V lost 1 base to trimming and J lost 2 bases; unmatched junction nucleotides: 7.

This chain links TRBV28 with TRBJ1-6; tentatively, D is TRBD1 (5 bases). The CDR3 runs 13 residues. The germline V gene has CDR1 MDHEN and CDR2 SYDVKM. The germline V and J ends were trimmed by 8 bases and 7 bases, with 12 bases remaining between them. The CDR3 spells CASLGLENSPLHF. As DNA, the CDR3 is TGTGCCAGCCTGGGACTGGAAAATTCACCCCTCCACTTT.

The V and J genes are TRBV5-1 and TRBJ1-2; D might be TRBD1 (5 bases). The CDR3 runs 13 residues. Deletions cut 4 bases from V and 5 bases from J, with 12 bases between. The germline V gene encodes CDR1 SGHRS and CDR2 YFSETQ. CDR3 DNA: TGCGCCAGCAGCCCCGCAGGGAGGTATGGCTACACCTTC. It encodes CASSPAGRYGYTF. Full variable domain (outside the CDR3, taken from reference TRBV5-1 and TRBJ1-2): KAGVTQTPRYLIKTRGQQVTLSCSPISGHRSVSWYQQTPGQGLQFLFEYFSETQRNKGNFPGRFSGRQFSNSRSEMNVSTLELGDSALYLCASSPAGRYGYTFGSGTRLTVV.

The chain uses TRBV5-1 and TRBJ1-1, with D possibly matching TRBD1 (6 bases). V shed 4 bases and J shed 1 base, with 14 bases lying between them. The CDR3 contains 15 residues. The V gene's germline CDR1 is SGHRS and CDR2 YFSETQ. The CDR3 here is CASSRTGQQNTEAFF. The CDR3 nucleotides read TGCGCCAGCAGCCGAACTGGACAGCAGAACACTGAAGCTTTCTTT.

About this clone: In the same sample, other DNA sequences code for this CDR3. CDR3 protein: CASSPGTAEAFF. The CDR3 nucleotides read TGTGCCAGCAGTCCGGGGACAGCTGAAGCTTTCTTT. This sequence joins TRBV12-3 or TRBV12-4 and TRBJ1-1, with 7 positions matching TRBD1. V lost 5 bases and J lost 6; bases outside the gene matches: 3. CDR3 length equals 12 residues.

This sequence joins TRBV18 and TRBJ1-4; D might be TRBD1 (5 bases). V was trimmed by 1 base and J by 4 bases, leaving 13 bases between them. Germline values: CDR1 KGHSH, CDR2 LQKENI. This CDR3 has 16 amino acids. DNA for the CDR3: TGTGCCAGCTCACCACAGCGGGGCAGGGATAATGAAAAACTGTTTTTT. The encoded protein is CASSPQRGRDNEKLFF.